The present TCR beta chain was sequenced within a study of T cell responses to AZD1222 COVID-19 vaccine. Study-level information: Pooled together were second doses at about 4 or about 12 weeks.

Overall study results and limits: Repertoire sampling occurred only after the peak T cell response. Donors in the cohort were predominantly white British and more often female, and clonal diversity was possibly underestimated.

The CDR3 consists of 17 residues. The V gene's germline CDR1 is LGHDT and CDR2 YNNKEL (reference sequence). The ends lost 4 bases at V and 4 bases at J; junction bases unmatched: 13. Note on this clone: Its antigen remains unidentified.

Libraries were prepared by immunoSEQ multiplex PCR; TCRdb keeps only in-frame clonotypes and omits some of them. The sample carries some 95,000 clones, less than 90% recorded once. This TCR derives from an adult in good health. Sample: peripheral blood, taken on day 0 of AZD1222 vaccination. This chain joins TRBV3-1 (or the pseudogene TRBV3-2) and TRBJ1-1; 9 nucleotides agree with TRBD1. CDR3 region: CASSRPAGTGSSTEAFF. The CDR3 nucleotides read TGTGCCAGCAGCCGCCCCGCCGGGACAGGGAGTAGCACTGAAGCTTTCTTT.